This is a list of T cell receptor beta chains from one sample in a study of control samples from healthy donors and cancer patients. Generated by immunoSEQ multiplex PCR, the TCRdb table keeps only in-frame clones and is missing some. The top ten hold 2% of the sample, which has over 150,000 clones, 75% to 95% seen once. Sequencing was done on a sample of blood. The receptors originated from a woman in her thirties or forties in good health. The CDR3 runs from the conserved cysteine through the conserved F or W. The order of the fields is clone size, J gene, D gene, V gene, CDR3 protein, CDR3 DNA. D genes are given only for firm matches. Not every row has a clone size; where given, it reads once, few, many or a size class.

abundance: NA; j_gene: TRBJ2-3; d_gene: TRBD1; v_gene: TRBV5-4; CDR3aa: CASSPGTATDTQYF; CDR3nt: TGTGCCAGCAGCCCTGGGACAGCCACAGATACGCAGTATTTT
abundance: NA; j_gene: TRBJ1-2; d_gene: TRBD1; v_gene: TRBV12-3/TRBV12-4; CDR3aa: CASGQGDGYTF; CDR3nt: TGTGCCAGCGGACAGGGCGATGGCTACACCTTC
abundance: NA; j_gene: TRBJ2-3; d_gene: NA; v_gene: TRBV9; CDR3aa: CASSVAAGSNPTDTQYF; CDR3nt: TGTGCCAGCAGCGTAGCAGCCGGGTCCAATCCCACAGATACGCAGTATTTT
abundance: NA; j_gene: TRBJ1-1; d_gene: NA; v_gene: TRBV20-1; CDR3aa: CSASSHVNTEAFF; CDR3nt: TGCAGTGCAAGTTCACACGTTAACACTGAAGCTTTCTTT
abundance: NA; j_gene: TRBJ2-7; d_gene: TRBD2; v_gene: TRBV9; CDR3aa: CASSVGGGAGNSYEQYF; CDR3nt: TGTGCCAGCAGCGTAGGGGGTGGAGCGGGGAACTCCTACGAGCAGTACTTC
abundance: NA; j_gene: TRBJ2-2; d_gene: NA; v_gene: TRBV13; CDR3aa: CASSFVGPNTGELFF; CDR3nt: TGTGCCAGCAGCTTCGTCGGACCGAACACCGGGGAGCTGTTTTTT
abundance: NA; j_gene: TRBJ1-3; d_gene: TRBD1; v_gene: TRBV5-4; CDR3aa: CASSWTGGAGNTIYF; CDR3nt: TGTGCCAGCAGCTGGACAGGGGGGGCTGGAAACACCATATATTTT
abundance: NA; j_gene: TRBJ1-2; d_gene: NA; v_gene: TRBV5-6; CDR3aa: CASSPRTPNYGYTF; CDR3nt: TGTGCCAGCAGTCCTCGGACCCCTAACTATGGCTACACCTTC
abundance: NA; j_gene: TRBJ1-1; d_gene: NA; v_gene: TRBV25-1; CDR3aa: CASSLQVGTEAFF; CDR3nt: TGTGCCAGCAGTCTTCAGGTAGGGACTGAAGCTTTCTTT
abundance: NA; j_gene: TRBJ1-5; d_gene: NA; v_gene: TRBV5-4; CDR3aa: CASSWEGQDFSNQPQHF; CDR3nt: TGTGCCAGCAGCTGGGAGGGGCAGGACTTTAGCAATCAGCCCCAGCATTTT
abundance: once; j_gene: TRBJ1-4; d_gene: TRBD1; v_gene: TRBV6-5; CDR3aa: CASSLRGQGDEKLFF; CDR3nt: TGTGCCAGCAGTCTAAGAGGTCAGGGGGATGAAAAACTGTTTTTT
abundance: once; j_gene: TRBJ1-5; d_gene: NA; v_gene: TRBV7-2; CDR3aa: CASSRTKGNQPQHF; CDR3nt: TGTGCCAGCAGCCGGACAAAGGGGAATCAGCCCCAGCATTTT
abundance: NA; j_gene: TRBJ2-2; d_gene: NA; v_gene: TRBV7-3; CDR3aa: CASSLSRTGELFF; CDR3nt: TGTGCCAGCAGCTTAAGCCGAACCGGGGAGCTGTTTTTT
abundance: NA; j_gene: TRBJ2-2; d_gene: NA; v_gene: TRBV4-2; CDR3aa: CASSYSGMNTGELFF; CDR3nt: TGTGCCAGCAGCTATAGCGGAATGAACACCGGGGAGCTGTTTTTT
abundance: NA; j_gene: TRBJ2-5; d_gene: NA; v_gene: TRBV5-1; CDR3aa: CASSLGIQETQYF; CDR3nt: TGCGCCAGCAGCTTGGGCATACAAGAGACCCAGTACTTC
abundance: NA; j_gene: TRBJ2-2; d_gene: NA; v_gene: TRBV24-1; CDR3aa: CATSDTNTGELFF; CDR3nt: TGTGCCACCAGTGACACGAACACCGGGGAGCTGTTTTTT
abundance: NA; j_gene: TRBJ2-3; d_gene: NA; v_gene: TRBV12-3/TRBV12-4; CDR3aa: CASSDPDTQYF; CDR3nt: TGTGCCAGCAGTGACCCGGATACGCAGTATTTT
abundance: once; j_gene: TRBJ2-2; d_gene: NA; v_gene: TRBV3-1/TRBV3-2; CDR3aa: CASSQPEGHTGELFF; CDR3nt: TGTGCCAGCAGCCAACCCGAGGGGCACACCGGGGAGCTGTTTTTT
abundance: NA; j_gene: TRBJ1-5; d_gene: NA; v_gene: TRBV18; CDR3aa: CASSPAGQPQHF; CDR3nt: TGTGCCAGCTCACCAGCTGGACAGCCCCAGCATTTT
abundance: NA; j_gene: TRBJ2-5; d_gene: TRBD2; v_gene: TRBV10-1; CDR3aa: CASSPAPLAGGSYQETQYF; CDR3nt: TGCGCCAGCAGCCCGGCCCCACTAGCGGGGGGGTCGTACCAAGAGACCCAGTACTTC
abundance: few; j_gene: TRBJ1-1; d_gene: NA; v_gene: TRBV6-1; CDR3aa: CASSDRPQGAFF; CDR3nt: TGTGCCAGCAGTGACAGACCCCAGGGAGCTTTCTTT
abundance: once; j_gene: TRBJ1-2; d_gene: TRBD1; v_gene: TRBV6-5; CDR3aa: CASSYTGVGYGYTF; CDR3nt: TGTGCCAGCAGTTACACAGGGGTGGGCTATGGCTACACCTTC
abundance: once; j_gene: TRBJ1-3; d_gene: NA; v_gene: TRBV7-9; CDR3aa: CAITGGNTIYF; CDR3nt: TGTGCCATTACAGGGGGAAACACCATATATTTT
abundance: NA; j_gene: TRBJ1-4; d_gene: NA; v_gene: TRBV6-5; CDR3aa: CASSRGEANEKLFF; CDR3nt: TGTGCCAGCAGCCGGGGGGAGGCTAATGAAAAACTGTTTTTT
abundance: NA; j_gene: TRBJ2-1; d_gene: TRBD1; v_gene: TRBV5-1; CDR3aa: CASSGGQGIYNEQFF; CDR3nt: TGCGCCAGCAGCGGGGGACAGGGTATATACAATGAGCAGTTCTTC
abundance: NA; j_gene: TRBJ2-3; d_gene: TRBD1; v_gene: TRBV5-1; CDR3aa: CASSSLPGQTNKIWADTQYF; CDR3nt: TGCGCCAGCAGCTCTCTTCCGGGACAGACTAACAAGATCTGGGCAGATACGCAGTATTTT
abundance: NA; j_gene: TRBJ2-1; d_gene: NA; v_gene: TRBV3-1/TRBV3-2; CDR3aa: CASSQGYEQFF; CDR3nt: TGTGCCAGCAGCCAAGGGTACGAGCAGTTCTTC
abundance: NA; j_gene: TRBJ2-3; d_gene: TRBD1; v_gene: TRBV27; CDR3aa: CASSLYQGADTQYF; CDR3nt: TGTGCCAGCAGTTTATATCAGGGGGCAGATACGCAGTATTTT
abundance: NA; j_gene: TRBJ1-1; d_gene: NA; v_gene: TRBV6-1; CDR3aa: CASSEGTEAFF; CDR3nt: TGTGCCAGCAGTGAAGGGACTGAAGCTTTCTTT
abundance: once; j_gene: TRBJ1-1; d_gene: NA; v_gene: TRBV6-1; CDR3aa: CASSADTSSMNTEAFF; CDR3nt: TGTGCCAGCAGTGCCGACACTTCCAGTATGAACACTGAAGCTTTCTTT
abundance: NA; j_gene: TRBJ1-1; d_gene: NA; v_gene: TRBV10-3; CDR3aa: CAISATALNTEAFF; CDR3nt: TGTGCCATCAGTGCGACAGCATTGAACACTGAAGCTTTCTTT
abundance: NA; j_gene: TRBJ2-3; d_gene: TRBD2; v_gene: TRBV7-9; CDR3aa: CASSSPGLAGTSTDTQYF; CDR3nt: TGTGCCAGCAGCTCCCCGGGACTAGCGGGGACTAGCACAGATACGCAGTATTTT
abundance: NA; j_gene: TRBJ2-2; d_gene: NA; v_gene: TRBV5-1; CDR3aa: CASSPQKGVSNTGELFF; CDR3nt: TGCGCCAGCAGCCCACAAAAGGGGGTATCGAACACCGGGGAGCTGTTTTTT
abundance: NA; j_gene: TRBJ2-2; d_gene: NA; v_gene: TRBV5-6; CDR3aa: CASSLGSGELFF; CDR3nt: TGTGCCAGCAGCTTGGGGTCCGGGGAGCTGTTTTTT
abundance: NA; j_gene: TRBJ2-2; d_gene: NA; v_gene: TRBV2; CDR3aa: CASSEQGGTGELFF; CDR3nt: TGTGCCAGCAGTGAACAGGGGGGCACCGGGGAGCTGTTTTTT
abundance: NA; j_gene: TRBJ2-1; d_gene: TRBD2; v_gene: TRBV6-6; CDR3aa: CASSPTSGGAKNEQFF; CDR3nt: TGTGCCAGCAGCCCCACTAGCGGGGGGGCGAAGAATGAGCAGTTCTTC
abundance: NA; j_gene: TRBJ2-3; d_gene: TRBD2; v_gene: TRBV18; CDR3aa: CASSPPGQRGDTQYF; CDR3nt: TGTGCCAGCTCACCTCCCGGACAGCGGGGGGATACGCAGTATTTT
abundance: NA; j_gene: TRBJ2-5; d_gene: NA; v_gene: TRBV4-1; CDR3aa: CASSPVGTDQETQYF; CDR3nt: TGCGCCAGCAGCCCCGTGGGGACGGACCAAGAGACCCAGTACTTC
abundance: NA; j_gene: TRBJ2-2; d_gene: TRBD1; v_gene: TRBV18; CDR3aa: CASSPLQQGANTGELFF; CDR3nt: TGTGCCAGCTCACCCCTCCAACAGGGGGCGAACACCGGGGAGCTGTTTTTT
abundance: NA; j_gene: TRBJ2-1; d_gene: TRBD2; v_gene: TRBV11-3; CDR3aa: CASSPSRGEHNEQFF; CDR3nt: TGTGCCAGCAGCCCCTCACGGGGGGAGCACAATGAGCAGTTCTTC
abundance: NA; j_gene: TRBJ1-4; d_gene: NA; v_gene: TRBV15; CDR3aa: CATSGTGVGEKLFF; CDR3nt: TGTGCCACCAGCGGGACGGGAGTCGGGGAAAAACTGTTTTTT
abundance: NA; j_gene: TRBJ2-3; d_gene: NA; v_gene: TRBV27; CDR3aa: CASSLSRVPTDTQYF; CDR3nt: TGTGCCAGCAGTTTATCCAGGGTGCCCACAGATACGCAGTATTTT